Each of the 31 T cell receptor beta chains below was sequenced from the same sample in a study of human T cells and chemical hapten exposure. Time point reported: patch test 3, about 24 weeks after DPC sensitization. Treatment reported: therapeutic diphenylcyclopropenone sensitization with weekly scalp DPC. One entry per CDR3 protein, called by TCRdb with MiXCR from the RACE reads. The sample lists 45,000 to 60,000 distinct CDR3 sequences, approximately 13% occurring once. The material was whole blood, obtained in connection with sensitization to the hapten diphenylcyclopropenone (DPC). Receptors originate from a man younger than 45 with alopecia areata. Some clones in this sample may be carry-over from other donors' samples.

This clonotype was observed at least ten times. The V gene is TRBV3-1, the J gene TRBJ1-2; D gene uncertain. The length of the CDR3 is 13 residues. The V end lost 2 bases, the J end lost 8 bases, and 12 bases lay between the germline ends. Looked up from germline, CDR1 is LGHDT and CDR2 is YNNKEL (reference sequence). CDR3 nucleotide sequence: TGTGCCAGCAGCCAAAGCGAAGCCGGGGGCTACACCTTC. It codes for CASSQSEAGGYTF.

In its sample, this clonotype was seen a few times. V is TRBV6-2 or TRBV6-3 and J is TRBJ2-1; TRBD2 agrees at 10 bases. CDR1 and CDR2 (germline): MNHEY, SVGEGT. The CDR3 has 15 amino acids. With V trimmed by 0 bases and J by 9 bases, 5 bases remained unmatched. The CDR3 bases are TGTGCCAGCAGTTACTCGAGGCTAGCGGGGGCTGAGCAGTTCTTC. Translated, it gives CASSYSRLAGAEQFF.

The V and J genes are TRBV2 and TRBJ1-4; 8 bases map to TRBD1. The CDR3 consists of 13 residues. CDR1 SNHLY and CDR2 FYNNEI come from the germline V gene. Unmatched junction bases numbered 1, after V lost 4 bases and J lost 6 bases. CDR3 nucleotide sequence: TGTGCCAGCAGTGCACAGGGGGATGAAAAACTGTTTTTT. Residues: CASSAQGDEKLFF.

J is TRBJ1-1 and V is TRBV11-2, with 7 bases identical to TRBD1. The CDR3 consists of 15 residues. Trimming took 1 base from V and 2 from J; bases not matched to a gene: 4. Germline lookup yields CDR1 SGHAT and CDR2 FQNNGV. The CDR3 loop is CASSLVTGVNTEAFF. The DNA for the CDR3 is TGTGCCAGCAGCTTAGTCACAGGGGTTAACACTGAAGCTTTCTTT.

This clonotype was found many times. CDR3 bases: TGTGCCAGCAGCGCGGGACAGGGGATCTACAATGAGCAGTTCTTC. Amino acids: CASSAGQGIYNEQFF. The chain employs TRBV5-5 and TRBJ2-1; TRBD1 agrees at 10 bases. The V gene's germline CDR1 is SGHKS and CDR2 YYEKEE (reference sequence). The CDR3 is 15 residues long. With V trimmed by 4 bases and J by 3 bases, 4 bases remained unmatched.

This clonotype was found a few times. The chain recombines TRBV11-1 with TRBJ2-5; 11 bases agree with TRBD1. CDR1 and CDR2 from the germline V gene are SGHAT and FQDESV (reference sequence). V shed 3 bases and J 9 bases; nucleotides not matched to a gene: 15. This CDR3 spans 17 amino acids. The CDR3 DNA sequence: TGTGCCAGCAGCTTGATGAACTCCGGGACAGGGGGATCGGCCCAGTACTTC. It is translated as CASSLMNSGTGGSAQYF.

This clonotype was detected only a few times. The chain has TRBV15 and TRBJ1-5; the D gene is possibly TRBD1 (6 bases). Trimming left V 3 bases short and J 4 bases short, with 13 bases between. The CDR3 has 15 residues. Per the germline V gene, CDR1 is LNHNV and CDR2 is YYDKDF (reference sequence). This CDR3 is CATSRERGRNQPQHF. CDR3 nucleotide sequence: TGTGCCACCAGCAGGGAGCGGGGGCGGAATCAGCCCCAGCATTTT.

A note on this clonotype: The junction differs from germline at one of its ends, possibly a read error. The genes are TRBV7-7 and TRBJ2-5; D gene unclear. The CDR3 runs to 13 residues. Germline values: CDR1 SSHAT, CDR2 FNYEAQ (reference sequence). The CDR3 loop is CASSFNSQETQYF. Written as DNA, the CDR3 is TGTGCTAGCAGCTTTAACAGCCAAGAGACCCAGTACTTC.

The V call is TRBV6-6, the J call TRBJ2-7; D is uncertain. Trimming pared 4 bases from V and 3 bases from J, leaving 16 bases between. The CDR3 consists of 15 residues. Germline CDR1 MNHNY, CDR2 SVGAGI (reference sequence). CDR3 protein: CASSSIDIRVYEQYF. The DNA of the CDR3 is TGTGCCAGCAGTTCCATCGATATCCGCGTCTACGAGCAGTACTTC.

The chain links TRBV28 to TRBJ2-7; the D is unclear. CDR3 length: 11 amino acids. V was shortened by 5 bases and J by 5 bases, with 7 bases between the two germline ends. Looked up from germline, CDR1 is MDHEN and CDR2 is SYDVKM. The CDR3 loop reads CASSPLNEQYF. Here the CDR3 DNA reads TGTGCCAGCAGTCCCCTCAACGAGCAGTACTTC.

This clonotype has a count of ten or more. This rearrangement joins TRBV7-9 to TRBJ2-5, with D possibly TRBD2 on 6 matching bases. Germline V gene sequence: CDR1 SEHNR, CDR2 FQNEAQ (reference sequence). V dropped 1 base and J dropped 5 bases, with 20 bases sitting between them. The CDR3 consists of 17 residues. The CDR3 here is CASSLGGEALNKETQYF. The DNA for the CDR3 is TGTGCCAGCAGCTTAGGGGGGGAGGCCCTGAACAAGGAGACCCAGTACTTC. Drawing the rest from reference TRBV7-9 and TRBJ2-5, the complete variable domain is DTGVSQNPRHKITKRGQNVTFRCDPISEHNRLYWYRQTLGQGPEFLTYFQNEAQLEKSRLLSDRFSAERPKGSFSTLEIQRTEQGDSAMYLCASSLGGEALNKETQYFGPGTRLLVL.

This clonotype was seen more than once but under ten times. This rearrangement joins TRBV30 to TRBJ1-2; D is uncertain. The CDR3 has 11 residues. V was shortened by 3 bases and J by 3 bases, with 5 bases between the two germline ends. Germline V gene sequence: CDR1 GTSNPN, CDR2 SVGIG (reference sequence). CDR3 nucleotides: TGTGCCTGGAGGAACGACTATGGCTACACCTTC. As protein: CAWRNDYGYTF.

The chain has TRBV10-3 and TRBJ1-5; D is perhaps TRBD1 (5 bases). Germline values: CDR1 ENHRY, CDR2 SYGVKD. This CDR3 is built from 14 residues. Trimming cost V 4 bases and J 4 bases, with 11 bases left between them. CDR3 bases: TGTGCCATCAGTGTTTCGAGGGGAAATCAGCCCCAGCATTTT. Translated: CAISVSRGNQPQHF.

The table lists this clonotype with many counts. The V gene is TRBV20-1, the J gene TRBJ1-3; 8 bases map to TRBD1. The CDR3 length is 14 residues. Germline V gene data show CDR1 as DFQATT and CDR2 as SNEGSKA (reference sequence). V trimming: 5 bases; J trimming: 4 bases; junction bases outside the gene matches: 7. CDR3 bases: TGCAGTGCTTCGGACAGGGTAATCGGAAACACCATATATTTT. Protein product: CSASDRVIGNTIYF.

This clonotype was observed at least ten times. The J gene is TRBJ1-2, the V gene TRBV6-6; D unresolved. Trimming stripped 7 bases from V and 5 bases from J, with 14 bases between. CDR3 length equals 13 residues. Germline CDR1 reads MNHNY; CDR2 reads SVGAGI (reference sequence). Here the CDR3 reads CASILSRSYGYTF. The DNA for the CDR3 is TGTGCCAGCATCCTCTCCCGGTCTTATGGCTACACCTTC.

The table lists this clonotype with many counts. V and J are TRBV12-3 or TRBV12-4 and TRBJ2-1; either TRBD1 or TRBD2 may supply D (5 bases each). The CDR3 sequence is 16 residues long. V dropped 6 bases and J dropped 0 bases, with 15 bases sitting between them. The CDR3 bases are TGTGCCAGCAGGACCTCGGGGCCTAGCTCCTACAATGAGCAGTTCTTC. This gives the protein CASRTSGPSSYNEQFF.

This clonotype was picked up a small number of times. This rearrangement joins TRBV12-3 or TRBV12-4 to TRBJ2-6; unclear D gene. V was trimmed by 3 bases and J by 2 bases, leaving 5 bases between them. The CDR3 length is 14 residues. CDR3 sequence reads: CASSFLTGANVLTF. The CDR3 nucleotides are TGTGCCAGCAGTTTCCTTACTGGGGCCAACGTCCTGACTTTC.

This clonotype has just a few counts. The chain is built from TRBV6-5 and TRBJ2-3; D is tentatively TRBD1 or TRBD2 (6 bases each). The V end lost 2 bases, the J end lost 4 bases, and 16 bases lay between the germline ends. There are 16 residues in the CDR3. Per germline, CDR1 MNHEY and CDR2 SVGAGI. The CDR3 DNA is TGTGCCAGCAGTTACCGCGGTGGGGGGCGTGCAGATACGCAGTATTTT. It specifies CASSYRGGGRADTQYF.

On this clonotype: At one boundary the junction diverges from the germline segment, which might be a read error. The chain carries TRBV28 and TRBJ2-7; D is ambiguous. Germline CDR1 reads MDHEN; CDR2 reads SYDVKM. The length of the CDR3 is 12 residues. CDR3 DNA: TGTGCCTGCAGTTTCCGTTCGTTCGAGCAGTACTTC. Its translation is CACSFRSFEQYF.

This chain links TRBV5-5 with TRBJ2-3; D uncertain. This CDR3 spans 13 amino acids. Trimming pared 6 bases from V and 3 bases from J, leaving 11 bases between. Germline assignment: CDR1 SGHKS and CDR2 YYEKEE (reference sequence). CDR3 region: CASTRQATDTQYF. CDR3 coding DNA: TGTGCCAGCACCCGTCAGGCGACAGATACGCAGTATTTT. The variable domain in full, completed from reference TRBV5-5 and TRBJ2-3, reads DAGVTQSPTHLIKTRGQQVTLRCSPISGHKSVSWYQQVLGQGPQFIFQYYEKEERGRGNFPDRFSARQFPNYSSELNVNALLLGDSALYLCASTRQATDTQYFGPGTRLTVL.

This clonotype has a handful of counts. The J gene is TRBJ2-3, the V gene TRBV4-2, with 8 bases matching TRBD1. Germline V CDR1 and CDR2: LGHNA, YNFKEQ. The CDR3 spans 17 residues. Trimming removed 0 bases from V and 8 bases from J; junction bases left unmatched: 13. CDR3 protein: CASSQEVHGTGDPTQYF. CDR3 bases: TGTGCCAGCAGCCAAGAAGTGCACGGGACAGGAGACCCTACGCAGTATTTT.

This sequence joins TRBV6-4 and TRBJ2-1; tentatively, D is TRBD1 or TRBD2 (6 bases each). V lost 2 bases, J lost 0 bases, and 8 bases lay in between. This CDR3 is built from 15 residues. The germline CDR1 and CDR2 sequences are MRHNA and SNTAGT. CDR3 coding DNA: TGTGCCAGCAGTGACAGGGGGGCCTCCTACAATGAGCAGTTCTTC. This codes for CASSDRGASYNEQFF.

This clonotype has a handful of counts. This chain's CDR3 is CASSLSRSGETQYF. The CDR3 nucleotides are TGTGCCAGCAGCTTAAGCCGCAGCGGAGAGACCCAGTACTTC. The V and J genes are TRBV7-9 and TRBJ2-5, with D tentatively TRBD2 (5 bases). V was trimmed by 2 bases and J by 4 bases, leaving 11 bases between them. CDR3 length: 14 amino acids. The germline gives CDR1 SEHNR, CDR2 FQNEAQ (reference sequence).

As regards this clonotype: Without the conserved terminal phenylalanine or tryptophan, this CDR3 likely stems from a read error. The gene calls are TRBV6-6 and TRBJ2-2; the match to TRBD1 covers 8 bases. The trim removed 0 bases at V and 7 bases at J, leaving 7 bases unmatched. The CDR3 runs to 16 residues. Germline CDR1 and CDR2: MNHNY and SVGAGI (reference sequence). Here the CDR3 reads CASSYSLGQGGGELFL. The CDR3 DNA follows: TGTGCCAGCAGTTACTCCCTTGGACAGGGTGGCGGGGAGCTGTTTCTT.

This clonotype came up a few times. The chain employs TRBV29-1 and TRBJ2-6, with D perhaps being TRBD1 or TRBD2 (5 bases each). The germline V and J ends were trimmed by 0 bases and 1 base, with 19 bases remaining between them. The CDR3 totals 19 residues. Germline loops: CDR1 SQVTM, CDR2 ANQGSEA. This chain's CDR3 is CSVEDPTEDTISGANVLTF. CDR3 nucleotides: TGCAGCGTTGAAGATCCGACGGAGGACACCATATCTGGGGCCAACGTCCTGACTTTC.

This clonotype appeared many times. The junction does not match germline at one end; this may be a read error. This chain uses TRBV6-5 with TRBJ1-1, with D possibly being TRBD1 (5 bases). CDR3 length: 14 amino acids. Germline CDR1 reads MNHEY; CDR2 reads SVGAGI. CDR3 sequence reads: CASSPGAWGTEVFF. CDR3 in DNA: TGTGCCAGCAGTCCAGGTGCTTGGGGCACTGAAGTTTTCTTT.

The chain carries TRBV20-1 and TRBJ2-7; maybe TRBD1 (6 bases). Germline V CDR1 and CDR2: DFQATT, SNEGSKA (reference sequence). V dropped 0 bases and J dropped 6 bases, with 15 bases sitting between them. The CDR3 loop spans 14 amino acids. The CDR3, as DNA: TGCAGTGCTAGAGATCGGTACAGGGACGGCGAGCAGTACTTC. It yields the protein CSARDRYRDGEQYF.

This clonotype has a count of ten or more. The CDR3 sequence: CASSYPSGFLYEQFF. The CDR3 DNA is TGTGCCAGCAGTTACCCTAGCGGGTTTTTGTATGAGCAGTTCTTC. J is TRBJ2-1 and V is TRBV6-2 or TRBV6-3, with TRBD2 matching 8 bases. Germline V gives CDR1 MNHEY, CDR2 SVGEGT. This CDR3 is built from 15 residues. V was clipped by 2 bases and J by 8 bases; unmatched bases: 8.

There are many counts of this clonotype. The chain links TRBV10-3 to TRBJ2-7; TRBD1 matches 9 bases. This CDR3 has 14 residues. The V gene's germline CDR1 is ENHRY and CDR2 SYGVKD. J gave up 5 bases and V 4 bases, and 6 bases lay outside the gene matches. The CDR3 coding sequence is TGTGCCATCAGTGGCCGGGACAGGGACAACGAGCAGTACTTC. Encoded protein: CAISGRDRDNEQYF.

This clonotype was seen repeatedly, ten times or more. The rearrangement links TRBV7-6 to TRBJ2-1, with 7 bases identical to TRBD1. The CDR3 spans 13 residues. Germline V gene data show CDR1 as SGHVS and CDR2 as FNYEAQ. The V gene end was trimmed by 8 bases and the J gene end by 6 bases; junction bases not matched to a gene: 7. The CDR3 protein is CASSANRGNEQFF. The CDR3 region has the DNA TGTGCCAGCTCCGCGAACAGGGGCAATGAGCAGTTCTTC.

This chain joins TRBV6-2 or TRBV6-3 and TRBJ2-3; TRBD1 is a possible D gene (6 bases). CDR3 length: 13 residues. The V and J ends lost 6 bases and 6 bases respectively, with 13 bases between them. The germline gives CDR1 MNHEY, CDR2 SVGEGT. CDR3 region: CASRPPGVDTQYF. The CDR3 DNA is TGTGCCAGCAGACCACCAGGGGTGGATACGCAGTATTTT.